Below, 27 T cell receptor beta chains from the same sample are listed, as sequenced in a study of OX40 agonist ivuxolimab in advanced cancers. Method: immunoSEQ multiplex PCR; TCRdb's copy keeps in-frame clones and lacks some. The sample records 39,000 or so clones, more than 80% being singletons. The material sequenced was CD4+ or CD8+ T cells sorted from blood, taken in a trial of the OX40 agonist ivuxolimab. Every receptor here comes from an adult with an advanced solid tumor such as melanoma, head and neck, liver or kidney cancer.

The chain's CDR3 is CASSPGAGWGETQYF. CDR3 bases: TGTGCCAGCAGCCCCGGGGCGGGGTGGGGAGAGACCCAGTACTTC. V is TRBV9 and J is TRBJ2-5; D is perhaps TRBD2 (6 bases). CDR3 length: 15 residues. Between the trimmed V and J ends, which lost 4 bases and 4 bases, there was a span of 17 bases. Germline values: CDR1 SGDLS, CDR2 YYNGEE.

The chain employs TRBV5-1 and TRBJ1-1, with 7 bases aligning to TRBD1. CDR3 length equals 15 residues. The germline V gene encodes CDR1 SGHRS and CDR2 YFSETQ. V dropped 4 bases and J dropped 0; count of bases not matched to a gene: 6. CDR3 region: CASSIRQGMNTEAFF. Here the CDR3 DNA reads TGCGCCAGCAGCATCCGACAGGGAATGAACACTGAAGCTTTCTTT.

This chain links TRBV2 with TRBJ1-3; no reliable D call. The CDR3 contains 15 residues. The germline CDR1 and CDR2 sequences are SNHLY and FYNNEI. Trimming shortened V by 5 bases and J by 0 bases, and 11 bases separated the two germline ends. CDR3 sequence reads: CASSLDGSSGNTIYF. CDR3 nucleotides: TGTGCCAGCAGTCTGGACGGTTCCTCTGGAAACACCATATATTTT.

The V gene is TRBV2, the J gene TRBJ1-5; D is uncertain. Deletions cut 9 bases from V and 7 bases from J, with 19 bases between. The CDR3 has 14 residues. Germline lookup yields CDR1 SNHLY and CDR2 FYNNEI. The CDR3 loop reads CASSTSIMGQPQHF. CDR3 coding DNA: TGTGCCAGTTCGACATCAATAATGGGGCAGCCCCAGCATTTT.

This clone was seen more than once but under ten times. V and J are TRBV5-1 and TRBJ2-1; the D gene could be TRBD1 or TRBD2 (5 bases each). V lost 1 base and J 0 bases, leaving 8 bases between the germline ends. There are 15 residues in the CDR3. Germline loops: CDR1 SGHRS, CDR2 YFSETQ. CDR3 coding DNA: TGCGCCAGCAGCTTGCAAGGGACCTCCTACAATGAGCAGTTCTTC. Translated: CASSLQGTSYNEQFF.

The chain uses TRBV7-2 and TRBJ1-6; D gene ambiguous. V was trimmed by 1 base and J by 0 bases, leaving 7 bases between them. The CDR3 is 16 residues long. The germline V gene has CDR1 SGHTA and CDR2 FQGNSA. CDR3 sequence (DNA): TGTGCCAGCAGCTTAGATGCGGGCTCCTATAATTCACCCCTCCACTTT. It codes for CASSLDAGSYNSPLHF.

In DNA form, the CDR3 reads TGTGCCAGTAGAAAGGACTATGGCTACACCTTC. Protein product: CASRKDYGYTF. This chain links TRBV19 with TRBJ1-2; D not resolved. V lost 6 bases and J lost 3, with 5 bases in between. The CDR3 is 11 residues long. Germline CDR1 reads LNHDA; CDR2 reads SQIVND (reference sequence).

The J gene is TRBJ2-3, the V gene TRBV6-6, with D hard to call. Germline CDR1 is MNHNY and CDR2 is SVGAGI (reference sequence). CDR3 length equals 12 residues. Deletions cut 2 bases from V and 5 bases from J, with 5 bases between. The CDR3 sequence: CASSYNEDTQYF. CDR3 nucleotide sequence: TGTGCCAGCAGTTACAACGAAGATACGCAGTATTTT.

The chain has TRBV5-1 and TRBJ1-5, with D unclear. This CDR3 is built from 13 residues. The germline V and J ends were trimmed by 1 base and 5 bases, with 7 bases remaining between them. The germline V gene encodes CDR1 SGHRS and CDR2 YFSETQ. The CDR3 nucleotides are TGCGCCAGCAGCTTGTTCCCGGATCAGCCCCAGCATTTT. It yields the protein CASSLFPDQPQHF. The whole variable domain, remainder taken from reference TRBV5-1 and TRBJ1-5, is KAGVTQTPRYLIKTRGQQVTLSCSPISGHRSVSWYQQTPGQGLQFLFEYFSETQRNKGNFPGRFSGRQFSNSRSEMNVSTLELGDSALYLCASSLFPDQPQHFGDGTRLSIL.

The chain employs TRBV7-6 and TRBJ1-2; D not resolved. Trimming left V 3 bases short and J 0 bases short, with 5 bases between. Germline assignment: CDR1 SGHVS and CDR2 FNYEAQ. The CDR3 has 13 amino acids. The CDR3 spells CASSLAPNYGYTF. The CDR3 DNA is TGTGCCAGCAGCTTGGCTCCTAACTATGGCTACACCTTC.

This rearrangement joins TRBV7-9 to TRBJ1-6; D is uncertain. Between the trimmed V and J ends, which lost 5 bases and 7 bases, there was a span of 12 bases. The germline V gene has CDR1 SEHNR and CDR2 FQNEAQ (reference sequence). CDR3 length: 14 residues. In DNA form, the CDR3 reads TGTGCCAGCAGCGTAGTGGACGGGAATTCACCCCTCCACTTT. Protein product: CASSVVDGNSPLHF.

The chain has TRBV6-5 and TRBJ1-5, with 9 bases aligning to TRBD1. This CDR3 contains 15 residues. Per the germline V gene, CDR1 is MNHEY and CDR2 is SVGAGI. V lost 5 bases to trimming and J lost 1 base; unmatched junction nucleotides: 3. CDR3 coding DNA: TGTGCCAGCAGTCCCGACAGGGGGAGCAATCAGCCCCAGCATTTT. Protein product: CASSPDRGSNQPQHF.

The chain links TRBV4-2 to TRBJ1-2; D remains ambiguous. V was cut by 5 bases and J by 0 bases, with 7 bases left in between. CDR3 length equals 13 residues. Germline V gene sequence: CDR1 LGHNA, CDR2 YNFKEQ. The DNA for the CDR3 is TGTGCCAGCAGCGACGGGACTAACTATGGCTACACCTTC. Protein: CASSDGTNYGYTF.

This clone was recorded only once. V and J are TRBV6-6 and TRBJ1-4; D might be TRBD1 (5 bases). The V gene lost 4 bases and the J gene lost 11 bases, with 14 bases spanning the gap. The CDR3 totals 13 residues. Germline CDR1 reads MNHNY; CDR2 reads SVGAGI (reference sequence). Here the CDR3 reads CASSLQDLGKLFF. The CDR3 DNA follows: TGTGCCAGCAGTTTACAGGACCTGGGGAAACTGTTTTTT.

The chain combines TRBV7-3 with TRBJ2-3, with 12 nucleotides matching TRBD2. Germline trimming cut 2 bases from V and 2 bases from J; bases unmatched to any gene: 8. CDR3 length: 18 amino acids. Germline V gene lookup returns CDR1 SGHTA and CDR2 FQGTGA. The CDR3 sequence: CASSLGALAGGLTDTQYF. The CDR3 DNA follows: TGTGCCAGCAGCTTAGGGGCCCTAGCGGGGGGGCTCACAGATACGCAGTATTTT. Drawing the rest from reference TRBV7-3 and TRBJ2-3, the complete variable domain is GAGVSQTPSNKVTEKGKYVELRCDPISGHTALYWYRQSLGQGPEFLIYFQGTGAADDSGLPNDRFFAVRPEGSVSTLKIQRTERGDSAVYLCASSLGALAGGLTDTQYFGPGTRLTVL.

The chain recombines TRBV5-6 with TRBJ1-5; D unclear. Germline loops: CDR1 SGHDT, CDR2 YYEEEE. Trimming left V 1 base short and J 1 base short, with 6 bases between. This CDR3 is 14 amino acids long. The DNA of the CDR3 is TGTGCCAGCAGCTTGATGGGGAGCAATCAGCCCCAGCATTTT. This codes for CASSLMGSNQPQHF. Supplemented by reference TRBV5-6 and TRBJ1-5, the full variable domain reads DAGVTQSPTHLIKTRGQQVTLRCSPKSGHDTVSWYQQALGQGPQFIFQYYEEEERQRGNFPDRFSGHQFPNYSSELNVNALLLGDSALYLCASSLMGSNQPQHFGDGTRLSIL.

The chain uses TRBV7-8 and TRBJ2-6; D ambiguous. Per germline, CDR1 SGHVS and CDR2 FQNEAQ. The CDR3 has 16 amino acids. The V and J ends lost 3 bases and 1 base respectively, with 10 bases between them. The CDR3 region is CASSFGTLSGANVLTF. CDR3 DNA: TGTGCCAGCAGCTTTGGAACCTTGTCTGGGGCCAACGTCCTGACTTTC.

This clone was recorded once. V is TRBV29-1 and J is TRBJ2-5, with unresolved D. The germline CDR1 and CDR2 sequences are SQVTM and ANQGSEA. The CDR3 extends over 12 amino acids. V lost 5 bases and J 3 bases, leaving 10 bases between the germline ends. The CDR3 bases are TGCAGCGTTACCAACTGGGAAGAGACCCAGTACTTC. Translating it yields CSVTNWEETQYF.

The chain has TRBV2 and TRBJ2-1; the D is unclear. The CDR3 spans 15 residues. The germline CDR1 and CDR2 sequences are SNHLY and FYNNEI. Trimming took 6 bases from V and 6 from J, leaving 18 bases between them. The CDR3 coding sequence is TGTGCCAGCAGGTCAGAACGGCCCGGCCCCAATGAGCAGTTCTTC. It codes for CASRSERPGPNEQFF.

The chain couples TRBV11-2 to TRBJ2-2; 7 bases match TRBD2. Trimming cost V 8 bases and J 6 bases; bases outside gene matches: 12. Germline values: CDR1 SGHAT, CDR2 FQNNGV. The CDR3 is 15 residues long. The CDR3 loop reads CASRWDYKSSGELFF. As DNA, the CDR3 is TGTGCCAGCCGGTGGGACTACAAATCGTCCGGGGAGCTGTTTTTT.

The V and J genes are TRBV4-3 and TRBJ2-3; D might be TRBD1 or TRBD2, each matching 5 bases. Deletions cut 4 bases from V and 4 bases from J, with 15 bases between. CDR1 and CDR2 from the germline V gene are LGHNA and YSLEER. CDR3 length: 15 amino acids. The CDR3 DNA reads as TGCGCCAGCAGCCTCCTGGGGGTAGCCGCAGATACGCAGTATTTT. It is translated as CASSLLGVAADTQYF.

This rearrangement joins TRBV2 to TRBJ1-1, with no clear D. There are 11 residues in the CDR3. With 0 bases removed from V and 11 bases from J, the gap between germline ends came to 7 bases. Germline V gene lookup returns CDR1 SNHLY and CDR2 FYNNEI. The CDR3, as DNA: TGTGCCAGCAGTGAAGCAAGGAAGGCTTTCTTT. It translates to CASSEARKAFF.

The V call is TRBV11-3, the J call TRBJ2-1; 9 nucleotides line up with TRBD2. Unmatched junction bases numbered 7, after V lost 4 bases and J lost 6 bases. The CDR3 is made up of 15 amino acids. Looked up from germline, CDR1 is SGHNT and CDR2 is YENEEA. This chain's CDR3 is CASSSRRAGGNEQFF. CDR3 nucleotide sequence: TGTGCCAGCAGCTCCAGAAGAGCGGGGGGCAATGAGCAGTTCTTC.

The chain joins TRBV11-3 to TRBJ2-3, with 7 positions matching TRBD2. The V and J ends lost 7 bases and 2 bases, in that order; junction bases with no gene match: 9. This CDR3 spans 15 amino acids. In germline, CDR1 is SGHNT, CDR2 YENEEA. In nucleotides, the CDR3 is TGTGCCAGCACCTCGGGGGGACTCCTCACAGATACGCAGTATTTT. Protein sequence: CASTSGGLLTDTQYF.

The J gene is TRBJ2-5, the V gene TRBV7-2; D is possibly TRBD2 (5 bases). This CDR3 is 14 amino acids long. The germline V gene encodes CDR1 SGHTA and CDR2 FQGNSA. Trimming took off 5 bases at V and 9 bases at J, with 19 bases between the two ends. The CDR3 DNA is TGTGCCAGCAGCCAAGGCGATACTAAGGGAGCCCAGTACTTC. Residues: CASSQGDTKGAQYF.

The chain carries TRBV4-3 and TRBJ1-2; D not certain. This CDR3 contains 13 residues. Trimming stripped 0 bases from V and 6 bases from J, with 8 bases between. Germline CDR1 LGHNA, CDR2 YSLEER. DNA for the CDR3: TGCGCCAGCAGCCAAGATCCCGGGGATGGCTACACCTTC. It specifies CASSQDPGDGYTF.

DNA of the CDR3: TGTGCCAGCAGTTCATCGTGGAAGAACACTGAAGCTTTCTTT. Protein product: CASSSSWKNTEAFF. V is TRBV27 and J is TRBJ1-1; the D is unclear. Germline V gives CDR1 MNHEY, CDR2 SMNVEV (reference sequence). V was trimmed by 4 bases and J by 1 base, leaving 10 bases between them. CDR3 length: 14 amino acids.